What follows are 32 T cell receptor beta chains derived from one specimen sequenced in a study of blood T cell repertoires in COVID-19. Profiled with immunoSEQ multiplex PCR; TCRdb holds only in-frame clones, not every one. The sample contains 130,000 to 150,000 clones, about 83% of which appear only once. The sample comprised peripheral blood. The receptors derive from a woman in her fifties or sixties with active or convalescent COVID-19.

The V call is TRBV18, the J call TRBJ1-2, with 8 bases lining up with TRBD1. The CDR3 is made up of 14 amino acids. Germline V gene data show CDR1 as KGHSH and CDR2 as LQKENI. V was clipped by 8 bases and J by 5 bases; unmatched bases: 10. CDR3 bases: TGTGCCAGCGAGGCAAGACAGGGGTTTTATGGCTACACCTTC. It encodes CASEARQGFYGYTF. Supplemented by reference TRBV18 and TRBJ1-2, the full variable domain reads NAGVMQNPRHLVRRRGQEARLRCSPMKGHSHVYWYRQLPEEGLKFMVYLQKENIIDESGMPKERFSAEFPKEGPSILRIQQVVRGDSAAYFCASEARQGFYGYTFGSGTRLTVV.

This chain links TRBV9 with TRBJ1-1; 7 bases are shared with TRBD1. The germline V gene encodes CDR1 SGDLS and CDR2 YYNGEE. The CDR3 extends over 15 amino acids. V shed 4 bases, J shed 0 bases, and the junction held 6 bases outside the gene matches. The CDR3 DNA sequence: TGTGCCAGCAGCCCCTGGGACAGCATGAACACTGAAGCTTTCTTT. As protein: CASSPWDSMNTEAFF.

This clone has more than one count but fewer than ten. The rearrangement uses TRBV28 and TRBJ2-1; TRBD1 matches at 7 bases. Trimming took 7 bases from V and 0 from J; bases not matched to a gene: 9. Germline CDR1 and CDR2: MDHEN and SYDVKM. This CDR3 has 16 residues. Here the CDR3 reads CASISQTGSSYNEQFF. CDR3 in DNA: TGTGCCAGCATATCCCAGACAGGGAGCTCCTACAATGAGCAGTTCTTC.

The chain joins TRBV4-3 to TRBJ2-7, with a possible D match to TRBD1 (6 bases). CDR3 size: 15 residues. Germline loops: CDR1 LGHNA, CDR2 YSLEER. V was shortened by 1 base and J by 2 bases, with 12 bases between the two germline ends. Here the CDR3 reads CASSQVVRGTYEQYF. The CDR3 coding sequence is TGCGCCAGCAGCCAAGTCGTCAGGGGTACCTACGAGCAGTACTTC.

V gene TRBV25-1 combines with J gene TRBJ2-5, with 12 bases that match TRBD2. After removal of 6 bases from V and 4 bases from J, the junction contained 6 bases not matched to a gene. The CDR3 has 15 residues. Germline V CDR1 and CDR2: MGHDK, SYGVNS. The chain's CDR3 is CASSETSGGRETQYF. As DNA, the CDR3 is TGTGCCAGCAGCGAGACTAGCGGGGGCAGAGAGACCCAGTACTTC. The variable domain in full, with the rest retrieved from reference TRBV25-1 and TRBJ2-5, is EADIYQTPRYLVIGTGKKITLECSQTMGHDKMYWYQQDPGMELHLIHYSYGVNSTEKGDLSSESTVSRIRTEHFPLTLESARPSHTSQYLCASSETSGGRETQYFGPGTRLLVL.

The V and J genes are TRBV4-3 and TRBJ2-1, with 14 bases matching TRBD2. The junction had 5 bases not matched to a gene; V was cut back by 0 bases and J by 4 bases. The germline gives CDR1 LGHNA, CDR2 YSLEER. This CDR3 is 18 amino acids long. CDR3 amino acids: CASSQETTSGGAYNEQFF. CDR3 DNA: TGCGCCAGCAGCCAAGAAACGACTAGCGGGGGGGCATACAATGAGCAGTTCTTC.

The chain joins TRBV30 to TRBJ1-1, with D hard to call. CDR1 GTSNPN and CDR2 SVGIG come from the germline V gene (reference sequence). This CDR3 is built from 11 residues. Trimming removed 3 bases at V and 6 bases at J, with 8 bases between. DNA for the CDR3: TGTGCCTGGAGCCGCGCGGCTGAAGCTTTCTTT. Amino acids: CAWSRAAEAFF.

The chain joins TRBV18 to TRBJ2-3, with D possibly matching TRBD1 (6 bases). V lost 5 bases to trimming and J lost 1 base, with 10 bases between them. Germline CDR1 is KGHSH and CDR2 is LQKENI. CDR3 size: 14 residues. The CDR3 DNA reads as TGTGCCAGCTCATCGACAGGACGCACAGATACGCAGTATTTT. This translates into CASSSTGRTDTQYF.

The chain carries TRBV5-1 and TRBJ2-7; possible D gene TRBD1, 6 bases. Germline V gene sequence: CDR1 SGHRS, CDR2 YFSETQ. CDR3 length: 17 amino acids. The V end was cut by 4 bases, the J end by 1 base, with 21 bases between. The DNA of the CDR3 is TGCGCCAGCAGCCTCCGACCCAACAGGGAATTGTCCTACGAGCAGTACTTC. Translation: CASSLRPNRELSYEQYF.

V is TRBV18 and J is TRBJ1-5; D is uncertain. The CDR3 runs to 13 residues. CDR1 and CDR2 from the germline V gene are KGHSH and LQKENI. Trimming left V 2 bases short and J 4 bases short, with 6 bases between. CDR3 sequence (DNA): TGTGCCAGCTCACCATCGGAGAATCAGCCCCAGCATTTT. It is translated as CASSPSENQPQHF.

The chain's CDR3 is CASSETGVNTEAFF. The CDR3, as DNA: TGTGCCAGCAGCGAGACAGGGGTGAACACTGAAGCTTTCTTT. The chain uses TRBV13 and TRBJ1-1; 8 nucleotides agree with TRBD1. Per germline, CDR1 PRHDT and CDR2 FYEKMQ (reference sequence). Unmatched junction bases numbered 2, after V lost 5 bases and J lost 0 bases. This CDR3 has 14 amino acids.

This clone occurred a few times. Written as DNA, the CDR3 is TGTGCCAGCAGCTTGGGACAGTTCGGAGATACGCAGTATTTT. It codes for CASSLGQFGDTQYF. V and J are TRBV7-9 and TRBJ2-3; TRBD1 agrees at 7 bases. Germline-derived CDR1 and CDR2 are SEHNR and FQNEAQ (reference sequence). This CDR3 comprises 14 residues. V lost 3 bases to trimming and J lost 5 bases; unmatched junction nucleotides: 5.

V and J are TRBV7-8 and TRBJ1-6; the D is unclear. V gave up 1 base and J gave up 0 bases, with 16 bases separating them. This CDR3 has 19 residues. Germline V gene sequence: CDR1 SGHVS, CDR2 FQNEAQ. For the CDR3, the DNA is TGTGCCAGCAGCTTAGTGGGCAGGCGCTCGAGCTCCTATAATTCACCCCTCCACTTT. Its protein is CASSLVGRRSSSYNSPLHF.

The CDR3 is CASSYSEPGQGADEQYF. CDR3 coding DNA: TGTGCCAGCAGTTACTCAGAGCCGGGACAGGGGGCAGACGAGCAGTACTTC. The chain carries TRBV6-2 or TRBV6-3 and TRBJ2-7; 12 nucleotides line up with TRBD1. Looked up from germline, CDR1 is MNHEY and CDR2 is SVGEGT. CDR3 length: 17 amino acids. Losses at the gene ends were 0 bases for V and 5 bases for J; bases not matched to a gene: 8.

This clone was found once. The chain links TRBV25-1 to TRBJ1-2, with D maybe TRBD1 (6 bases). V lost 2 bases and J lost 5, with 18 bases in between. Germline loops: CDR1 MGHDK, CDR2 SYGVNS. The CDR3 covers 16 residues. This CDR3 is CASSEISTGRTYGYTF. DNA for the CDR3: TGTGCCAGCAGTGAAATTTCGACAGGAAGGACTTATGGCTACACCTTC.

The genes are TRBV27 and TRBJ2-7, with D unresolved. The CDR3 is 13 residues long. Germline V lookup: CDR1 MNHEY, CDR2 SMNVEV (reference sequence). Trimming pared 8 bases from V and 0 bases from J, leaving 11 bases between. This CDR3 reads CASHSLTSYEQYF. In nucleotides, the CDR3 is TGTGCCAGCCACTCCTTAACCTCCTACGAGCAGTACTTC.

For this clone: This sample also contains other DNA sequences that code for the same CDR3. The rearrangement joins TRBV19 to TRBJ1-2, with TRBD1 identical over 8 bases. Germline assignment: CDR1 LNHDA and CDR2 SQIVND (reference sequence). J gave up 0 bases and V 3 bases, and 6 bases lay outside the gene matches. This CDR3 has 16 amino acids. CDR3 amino acids: CASSIGQGASNYGYTF. The CDR3, as DNA: TGTGCCAGTAGTATCGGACAGGGCGCCTCTAACTATGGCTACACCTTC. Combining the CDR3 with reference TRBV19 and TRBJ1-2 gives the whole variable domain DGGITQSPKYLFRKEGQNVTLSCEQNLNHDAMYWYRQDPGQGLRLIYYSQIVNDFQKGDIAEGYSVSREKKESFPLTVTSAQKNPTAFYLCASSIGQGASNYGYTFGSGTRLTVV.

The chain is built from TRBV9 and TRBJ2-1; 9 bases line up with TRBD2. CDR1 and CDR2 (germline): SGDLS, YYNGEE. CDR3 length equals 15 residues. With 2 bases clipped from V and 2 bases from J, the junction kept 2 bases outside the gene matches. The chain's CDR3 is CASSVSGSAYNEQFF. CDR3 in DNA: TGTGCCAGCAGCGTTAGCGGGAGCGCCTACAATGAGCAGTTCTTC. The complete variable domain, with remaining parts taken from reference TRBV9 and TRBJ2-1, reads DSGVTQTPKHLITATGQRVTLRCSPRSGDLSVYWYQQSLDQGLQFLIQYYNGEERAKGNILERFSAQQFPDLHSELNLSSLELGDSALYFCASSVSGSAYNEQFFGPGTRLTVL.

This clone appeared a single time. This chain connects TRBV5-4 to TRBJ2-7; D not certain. Trimming took off 2 bases at V and 2 bases at J, with 8 bases between the two ends. CDR1 is SGHNT and CDR2 is YYREEE in the germline V gene (reference sequence). CDR3 size: 13 residues. This chain's CDR3 is CASSLNSAYEQYF. The CDR3 nucleotides are TGTGCCAGCAGCTTAAACAGTGCCTACGAGCAGTACTTC.

The chain employs TRBV4-1 and TRBJ2-7; 7 bases align to TRBD1. The CDR3 length is 16 residues. Germline V gene data show CDR1 as MGHRA and CDR2 as YSYEKL. After removal of 4 bases from V and 1 base from J, the junction contained 10 bases not matched to a gene. The CDR3 DNA sequence: TGCGCCAGCAGCCGAGATCGACAGGGTGGGTCCTACGAGCAGTACTTC. Protein: CASSRDRQGGSYEQYF.

The chain combines TRBV9 with TRBJ2-1; 13 nucleotides match TRBD2. This CDR3 is built from 16 residues. Germline V CDR1 and CDR2: SGDLS, YYNGEE. The V and J ends lost 0 bases and 8 bases, in that order; junction bases with no gene match: 5. The CDR3 DNA reads as TGTGCCAGCAGCGTAGTGGGACTAGCGGGAAGAGATGAGCAGTTCTTC. Translated, it gives CASSVVGLAGRDEQFF.

The chain links TRBV5-1 to TRBJ1-3; possibly TRBD1 for D (5 bases). Trimming took off 6 bases at V and 16 bases at J, with 20 bases between the two ends. This CDR3 comprises 12 residues. Germline V CDR1 and CDR2: SGHRS, YFSETQ. The CDR3 coding sequence is TGCGCCAGCACCGCCGGCCAGGGTCATTTGTATTTT. Translation gives CASTAGQGHLYF.

The chain combines TRBV19 with TRBJ1-5, with D tentatively TRBD1 (5 bases). Trimming cost V 1 base and J 3 bases, with 10 bases left between them. Germline V gene data show CDR1 as LNHDA and CDR2 as SQIVND (reference sequence). The CDR3 is 15 residues long. The CDR3: CASSIVARANQPQHF. The CDR3 DNA reads TGTGCCAGTAGTATAGTTGCCAGGGCCAATCAGCCCCAGCATTTT.

This chain connects TRBV7-3 to TRBJ2-3; possible D gene TRBD2, 6 bases. Germline CDR1 is SGHTA and CDR2 is FQGTGA. The CDR3 is made up of 14 amino acids. Trimming left V 5 bases short and J 4 bases short, with 13 bases between. The CDR3 DNA follows: TGTGCCAGCAGCACCGGGGGAGGTGCAGATACGCAGTATTTT. This translates into CASSTGGGADTQYF.

The CDR3 DNA reads as TGTGCCAGCAGCTTGTACCAGCGGGGGGGAGATACGCAGTATTTT. Amino acids: CASSLYQRGGDTQYF. This chain joins TRBV5-4 and TRBJ2-3; 10 nucleotides align to TRBD2. Germline CDR1 SGHNT, CDR2 YYREEE (reference sequence). V lost 1 base and J lost 5; bases outside the gene matches: 4. The CDR3 consists of 15 residues.

This chain links TRBV5-1 with TRBJ2-1; weak D call: TRBD2 (5 bases). The CDR3 is 16 amino acids. Germline CDR1 SGHRS, CDR2 YFSETQ. V lost 0 bases and J lost 4, with 14 bases in between. The CDR3 sequence is CASSLVGGLSYNEQFF. In DNA form, the CDR3 reads TGCGCCAGCAGCTTGGTCGGAGGACTCTCGTACAATGAGCAGTTCTTC.

V and J are TRBV4-1 and TRBJ2-3; TRBD2 matches at 15 bases. V trimming: 4 bases; J trimming: 0 bases; junction bases outside the gene matches: 5. This CDR3 is built from 18 residues. Germline lookup yields CDR1 MGHRA and CDR2 YSYEKL. CDR3 in DNA: TGCGCCAGCAGCCTTGGGACTAGCGGGAGGTCCAGCACAGATACGCAGTATTTT. Its protein product is CASSLGTSGRSSTDTQYF.

The chain recombines TRBV21-1 with TRBJ1-1. TRBV21-1 is labeled a pseudogene. This CDR3 has 16 amino acids. CDR3 nucleotides: TGTGCCAGCAGCAAAGGGGCGGGAACCGTCGACACTGAAGCTTTCTTT. Translated, it gives CASSKGAGTVDTEAFF.

This chain uses TRBV7-2 with TRBJ1-2, with 7 bases aligning to TRBD1. This CDR3 comprises 15 residues. Looked up from germline, CDR1 is SGHTA and CDR2 is FQGNSA. The ends lost 5 bases at V and 4 bases at J; junction bases unmatched: 10. CDR3 sequence: CASSPRGPSGYGYTF. The CDR3 DNA is TGTGCCAGCAGCCCGAGGGGGCCGAGCGGCTATGGCTACACCTTC.

This chain joins TRBV19 and TRBJ1-2, with D hard to call. The CDR3 has 14 amino acids. Germline V gives CDR1 LNHDA, CDR2 SQIVND (reference sequence). The germline V and J ends were trimmed by 7 bases and 2 bases, with 14 bases remaining between them. The CDR3 DNA follows: TGTGCCAGTAACCCGGGGTACAAGAACTATGGCTACACCTTC. Encoded protein: CASNPGYKNYGYTF.

This chain connects TRBV9 to TRBJ2-5, with TRBD2 matching 15 bases. The germline gives CDR1 SGDLS, CDR2 YYNGEE. The junction had 13 bases not matched to a gene; V was cut back by 0 bases and J by 4 bases. This CDR3 is 20 amino acids long. CDR3 nucleotide sequence: TGTGCCAGCAGCGTAGGTCCCCTGGGACTAGCGGGGGGTGGGTTAGAGACCCAGTACTTC. As protein: CASSVGPLGLAGGGLETQYF.

This clone was picked up a small number of times. This chain connects TRBV9 to TRBJ2-2; D ambiguous. Trimming left V 0 bases short and J 0 bases short, with 6 bases between. This CDR3 is built from 15 residues. Germline CDR1 SGDLS, CDR2 YYNGEE. CDR3 DNA: TGTGCCAGCAGCGTAGGGGCGCCGAACACCGGGGAGCTGTTTTTT. Translated: CASSVGAPNTGELFF. The full variable domain, its missing parts supplied by reference TRBV9 and TRBJ2-2, is DSGVTQTPKHLITATGQRVTLRCSPRSGDLSVYWYQQSLDQGLQFLIQYYNGEERAKGNILERFSAQQFPDLHSELNLSSLELGDSALYFCASSVGAPNTGELFFGEGSRLTVL.